The T cell receptor (beta chain) under discussion was sequenced for a study of beta chain features in type 1 diabetes. About this clone itself: Its antigen is unidentified.

The isolated RNA, all of it, was reverse transcribed, so expressed TCRB transcripts were what got sequenced. It was found that naive, central memory and regulatory T cell samples averaged around 3.8 million reads. TCRdb's table, derived via immunoSEQ multiplex PCR, lists solely in-frame clones and lacks some. Of 900,000 or so clones in the sample, 17% were seen once. CDR3 length equals 14 residues. Germline-derived CDR1 and CDR2 are SEHNR and FQNEAQ (reference sequence). The V gene lost 1 base and the J gene lost 11 bases, with 16 bases spanning the gap. Regarding the study as a whole: Significant though moderate, a shortening of TCRB CDR3s appeared in all four CD4+ subsets of Type 1 diabetes patients.

The sample consisted of naive CD4+ T cells from blood. The chain has TRBV7-9 and TRBJ2-3; weak D call: TRBD2 (5 bases). This sequence was found in a woman between 18 and 29 years old in good health. For the CDR3, the DNA is TGTGCCAGCAGCTTAGGACTCGGAGGAATCGGGCAGTATTTT. Protein: CASSLGLGGIGQYF.